The 12 T cell receptor beta chains presented below share a single source sample, sequenced in a study of cytomegalovirus exposure and HLA in healthy donors. PCR primers comprised 60 Vbeta and 13 Jbeta primers. Data came from immunoSEQ multiplex PCR; TCRdb stores just in-frame clones and leaves some out. The sample gives about 180,000 clones, more than 75% of which show up once; about 2.5% is in the top ten. The specimen was PBMCs. The receptors here all came from a woman in her 30s in good health and CMV-seropositive.

The chain couples TRBV4-1 to TRBJ1-6, with D uncertain. Germline loops: CDR1 MGHRA, CDR2 YSYEKL. The CDR3 runs 15 residues. Trimming left V 0 bases short and J 9 bases short, with 12 bases between. Here the CDR3 reads CASSQDYPRSSPLHF. Written as DNA, the CDR3 is TGCGCCAGCAGCCAAGACTACCCCCGGAGTTCACCCCTCCACTTT.

This CDR3 reads CASSVEGGDTGELFF. In DNA, the CDR3 is TGTGCCAGCAGCGTGGAGGGGGGGGACACCGGGGAGCTGTTTTTT. The chain carries TRBV9 and TRBJ2-2, with D perhaps TRBD2 (7 bases). This CDR3 has 15 amino acids. Germline V gene lookup returns CDR1 SGDLS and CDR2 YYNGEE. The V end lost 2 bases, the J end lost 3 bases, and 11 bases lay between the germline ends.

The chain has TRBV27 and TRBJ2-3; 9 bases fit TRBD1. The CDR3 totals 17 residues. V lost 6 bases and J lost 1; bases outside the gene matches: 11. Looked up from germline, CDR1 is MNHEY and CDR2 is SMNVEV (reference sequence). The CDR3 region has the DNA TGTGCCAGCAGCGAATGGACGAGGACAGGGGGCACAGATACGCAGTATTTT. Protein product: CASSEWTRTGGTDTQYF.

The chain has TRBV7-2 and TRBJ1-1; D may be TRBD1 (5 bases). The CDR3 spans 18 residues. The germline V gene has CDR1 SGHTA and CDR2 FQGNSA. V was clipped by 3 bases and J by 0 bases, with 20 bases between them. The CDR3 region is CASSFSGAGLRMNTEAFF. Written as DNA, the CDR3 is TGTGCCAGCAGCTTTAGTGGGGCAGGGTTGAGGATGAACACTGAAGCTTTCTTT.

CDR3 sequence (DNA): TGTGCCAGCAGCTCTCGACAGGGGACTAATGAAAAACTGTTTTTT. This translates into CASSSRQGTNEKLFF. The rearrangement joins TRBV28 to TRBJ1-4, with 8 bases lining up with TRBD1. CDR1 and CDR2 (germline): MDHEN, SYDVKM. The CDR3 is 15 amino acids. Trimming at V came to 6 bases and at J to 2 bases, leaving 5 bases not matched to a gene. Full variable domain (rest looked up from reference TRBV28 and TRBJ1-4): DVKVTQSSRYLVKRTGEKVFLECVQDMDHENMFWYRQDPGLGLRLIYFSYDVKMKEKGDIPEGYSVSREKKERFSLILESASTNQTSMYLCASSSRQGTNEKLFFGSGTQLSVL.

This sequence joins TRBV11-2 and TRBJ1-1; TRBD1 is a possible D gene (5 bases). The CDR3 has 14 residues. Trimming cost V 2 bases and J 8 bases, with 15 bases left between them. CDR1 is SGHAT and CDR2 is FQNNGV in the germline V gene. The CDR3 reads CASSLKAGMPEAFF. CDR3 nucleotide sequence: TGTGCCAGCAGCTTAAAGGCAGGGATGCCGGAAGCTTTCTTT.

The CDR3 sequence: CASSLGLSWETQYF. In DNA, the CDR3 is TGTGCCAGCAGCTTAGGACTATCATGGGAGACCCAGTACTTC. The chain carries TRBV11-2 and TRBJ2-5; D perhaps matches TRBD2 (5 bases). V lost 1 base to trimming and J lost 5 bases, with 11 bases between them. Germline V gene lookup returns CDR1 SGHAT and CDR2 FQNNGV. The CDR3 consists of 14 residues.

This clone appeared a few times. This chain joins TRBV7-9 and TRBJ2-7, with TRBD1 identical over 9 bases. The V and J ends lost 5 bases and 0 bases, in that order; junction bases with no gene match: 8. Looked up from germline, CDR1 is SEHNR and CDR2 is FQNEAQ (reference sequence). This CDR3 has 16 amino acids. DNA of the CDR3: TGTGCCAGCAGCCTGGACAGGGGCATGAGCTCCTACGAGCAGTACTTC. It translates to CASSLDRGMSSYEQYF.

V is TRBV28 and J is TRBJ1-6; 7 bases match TRBD1. The CDR3 extends over 15 amino acids. With 4 bases clipped from V and 7 bases from J, the junction kept 7 bases outside the gene matches. Germline CDR1 MDHEN, CDR2 SYDVKM. The CDR3 reads CASSSQTGPNSPLHF. CDR3 coding DNA: TGTGCCAGCAGTTCCCAGACAGGGCCGAATTCACCCCTCCACTTT. Together with reference TRBV28 and TRBJ1-6, the CDR3 gives the full variable domain: DVKVTQSSRYLVKRTGEKVFLECVQDMDHENMFWYRQDPGLGLRLIYFSYDVKMKEKGDIPEGYSVSREKKERFSLILESASTNQTSMYLCASSSQTGPNSPLHFGNGTRLTVT.

CDR3 bases: TGTGCCAGCAGCTTGGGGCCGAACACAGATACGCAGTATTTT. Translating it yields CASSLGPNTDTQYF. This chain links TRBV5-4 with TRBJ2-3; D not resolved. Germline V gene lookup returns CDR1 SGHNT and CDR2 YYREEE (reference sequence). The CDR3 sequence is 14 residues long. Deletions cut 0 bases from V and 2 bases from J, with 7 bases between.

The chain joins TRBV10-3 to TRBJ2-7; 12 bases line up with TRBD2. The length of the CDR3 is 18 residues. Germline CDR1 and CDR2: ENHRY and SYGVKD. V lost 4 bases, J lost 5 bases, and 15 bases stayed unmatched. The CDR3 nucleotides are TGTGCCATCAGTGGCGGCGCTAGCGGGGGGGCCAGTCGGAACGAGCAGTACTTC. Translation: CAISGGASGGASRNEQYF.

J is TRBJ1-4 and V is TRBV2; D possibly corresponds to TRBD1 (6 bases). Trimming cost V 6 bases and J 3 bases, with 14 bases left between them. Germline-derived CDR1 and CDR2 are SNHLY and FYNNEI. This CDR3 contains 15 residues. The CDR3 nucleotides are TGTGCCAGCAGAGCGCGACAGGCGCCTAATGAAAAACTGTTTTTT. This codes for CASRARQAPNEKLFF.